This T cell receptor (beta chain) was sequenced for a study of chemoradiotherapy in HPV16-positive cancers. Study results and caveats: For HPV16-positive patients, expanding HPV-responsive T cells associated with longer recurrence-free survival. Candidate HPV-specific clones and E7-related TCR motifs grew in tumor during treatment. Functional assays defining HPV-specific T cells used only a couple of HPV16-positive patients.

The method was immunoSEQ multiplex PCR; TCRdb's version includes in-frame clones alone and lacks a portion of them. The data show under 6,500 clones, more than 85% seen once. Repertoires were sampled repeatedly during chemoradiotherapy. In this sample, this clone turned up a few times. Its antigen remains unknown. This TCR was sampled from a human donor with HPV-associated anogenital cancer. Sample: tumor tissue, taken from a patient who underwent chemoradiotherapy.

This CDR3 is CASSRDRGGIGGELFF. In DNA, the CDR3 is TGTGCCAGCAGTCGGGACAGGGGAGGTATTGGCGGGGAGCTGTTTTTT. The V and J genes are TRBV28 and TRBJ2-2; 10 nucleotides agree with TRBD1. V lost 5 bases, J lost 7 bases, and 10 bases stayed unmatched. From germline, CDR1 is MDHEN and CDR2 SYDVKM. CDR3 length: 16 residues.